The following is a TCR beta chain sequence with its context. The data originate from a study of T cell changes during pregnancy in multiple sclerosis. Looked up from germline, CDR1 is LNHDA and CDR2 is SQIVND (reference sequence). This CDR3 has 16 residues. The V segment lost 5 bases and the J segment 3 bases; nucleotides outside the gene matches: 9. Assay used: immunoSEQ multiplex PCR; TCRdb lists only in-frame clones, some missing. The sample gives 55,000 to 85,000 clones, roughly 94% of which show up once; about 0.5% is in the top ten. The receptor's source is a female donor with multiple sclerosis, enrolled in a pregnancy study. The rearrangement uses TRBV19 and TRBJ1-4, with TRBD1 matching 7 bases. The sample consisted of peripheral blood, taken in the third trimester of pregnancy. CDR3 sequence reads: CASSEHRGTANEKLFF. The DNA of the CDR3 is TGTGCCAGTAGTGAACACAGGGGAACGGCTAATGAAAAACTGTTTTTT. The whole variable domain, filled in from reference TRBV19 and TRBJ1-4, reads DGGITQSPKYLFRKEGQNVTLSCEQNLNHDAMYWYRQDPGQGLRLIYYSQIVNDFQKGDIAEGYSVSREKKESFPLTVTSAQKNPTAFYLCASSEHRGTANEKLFFGSGTQLSVL.